This T cell receptor beta chain was sequenced during a study of graft-versus-host responses after intestinal transplantation. General observations from the study: GvH clones appeared in recipient marrow, some first in ileum or blood. Allograft clonal ratios (graft-versus-host to host-versus-graft) were high in patients who had graft-donor T cell macrochimerism.

The germline gives CDR1 ENHRY, CDR2 SYGVKD. This CDR3 contains 16 residues. Trimming cost V 3 bases and J 5 bases; bases outside gene matches: 8. A remark on this clone: Antigen: not known.

Clones were read by immunoSEQ multiplex PCR, and TCRdb kept only the in-frame ones, dropping some. The table includes about 59,000 clones, approximately 94% detected once. The specimen comprised unstimulated CD4+ T cells sorted from spleen or lymph node cells, sampled before transplant. The TCR originated in a human donor who was the organ donor for an intestinal transplant. This chain connects TRBV10-3 to TRBJ2-2, with 8 bases identical to TRBD2. The CDR3 protein is CAISDSGTRLTGELFF. The CDR3 DNA reads TGTGCCATCAGTGATTCCGGGACTAGGTTAACCGGGGAGCTGTTTTTT.